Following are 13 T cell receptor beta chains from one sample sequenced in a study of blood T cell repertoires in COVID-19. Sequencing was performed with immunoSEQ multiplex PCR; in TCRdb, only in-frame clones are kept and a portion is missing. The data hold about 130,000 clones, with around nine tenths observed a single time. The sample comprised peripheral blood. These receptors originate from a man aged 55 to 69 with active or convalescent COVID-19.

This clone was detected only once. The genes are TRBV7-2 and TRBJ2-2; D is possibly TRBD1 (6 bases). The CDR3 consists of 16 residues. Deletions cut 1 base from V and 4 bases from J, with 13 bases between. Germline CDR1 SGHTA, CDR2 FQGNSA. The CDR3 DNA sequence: TGTGCCAGCAGCTTAGTTTCTAGCAGGGGCACCGGGGAGCTGTTTTTT. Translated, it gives CASSLVSSRGTGELFF.

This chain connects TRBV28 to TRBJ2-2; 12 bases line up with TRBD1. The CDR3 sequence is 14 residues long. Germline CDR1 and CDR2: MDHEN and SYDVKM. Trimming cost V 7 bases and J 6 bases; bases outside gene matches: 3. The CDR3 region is CASTGTGGAGELFF. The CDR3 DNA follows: TGTGCCAGCACCGGGACAGGGGGCGCCGGGGAGCTGTTTTTT.

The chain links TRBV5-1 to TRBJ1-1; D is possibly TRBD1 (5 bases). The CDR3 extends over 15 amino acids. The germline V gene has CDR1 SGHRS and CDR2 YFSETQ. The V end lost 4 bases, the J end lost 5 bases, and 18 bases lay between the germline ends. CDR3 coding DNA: TGCGCCAGCAGCGGGGAGACCTTGGGGGGGACTGAAGCTTTCTTT. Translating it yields CASSGETLGGTEAFF. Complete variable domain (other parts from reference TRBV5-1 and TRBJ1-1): KAGVTQTPRYLIKTRGQQVTLSCSPISGHRSVSWYQQTPGQGLQFLFEYFSETQRNKGNFPGRFSGRQFSNSRSEMNVSTLELGDSALYLCASSGETLGGTEAFFGQGTRLTVV.

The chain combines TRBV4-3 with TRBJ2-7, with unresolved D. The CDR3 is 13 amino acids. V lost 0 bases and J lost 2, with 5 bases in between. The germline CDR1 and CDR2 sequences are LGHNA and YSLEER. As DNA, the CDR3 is TGCGCCAGCAGCCAAGATCTAGCCTACGAGCAGTACTTC. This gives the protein CASSQDLAYEQYF.

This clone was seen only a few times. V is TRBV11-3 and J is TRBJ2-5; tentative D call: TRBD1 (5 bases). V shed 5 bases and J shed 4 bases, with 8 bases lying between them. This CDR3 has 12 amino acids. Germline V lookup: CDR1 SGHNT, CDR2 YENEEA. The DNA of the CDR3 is TGTGCCAGCAGCCGTACAGGAGAGACCCAGTACTTC. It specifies CASSRTGETQYF.

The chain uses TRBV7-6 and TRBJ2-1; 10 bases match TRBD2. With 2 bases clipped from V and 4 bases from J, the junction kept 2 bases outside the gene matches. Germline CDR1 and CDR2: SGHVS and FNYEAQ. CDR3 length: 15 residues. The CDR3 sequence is CASSLSGGAYNEQFF. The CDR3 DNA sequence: TGTGCCAGCAGCTTAAGCGGGGGGGCATACAATGAGCAGTTCTTC.

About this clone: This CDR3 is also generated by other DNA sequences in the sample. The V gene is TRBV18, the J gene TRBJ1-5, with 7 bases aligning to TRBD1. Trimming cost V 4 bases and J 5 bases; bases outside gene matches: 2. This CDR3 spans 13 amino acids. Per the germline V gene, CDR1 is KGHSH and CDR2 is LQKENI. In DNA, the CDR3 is TGTGCCAGCTCACAAGGGGGCGATCAGCCCCAGCATTTT. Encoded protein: CASSQGGDQPQHF. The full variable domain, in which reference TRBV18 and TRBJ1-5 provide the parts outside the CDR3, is NAGVMQNPRHLVRRRGQEARLRCSPMKGHSHVYWYRQLPEEGLKFMVYLQKENIIDESGMPKERFSAEFPKEGPSILRIQQVVRGDSAAYFCASSQGGDQPQHFGDGTRLSIL.

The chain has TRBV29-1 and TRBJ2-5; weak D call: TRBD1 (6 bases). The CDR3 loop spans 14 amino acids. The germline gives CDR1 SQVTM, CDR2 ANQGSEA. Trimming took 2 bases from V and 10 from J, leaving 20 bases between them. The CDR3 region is CSVETGQGNWGQYF. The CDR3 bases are TGCAGCGTTGAAACTGGTCAGGGGAATTGGGGCCAGTACTTC.

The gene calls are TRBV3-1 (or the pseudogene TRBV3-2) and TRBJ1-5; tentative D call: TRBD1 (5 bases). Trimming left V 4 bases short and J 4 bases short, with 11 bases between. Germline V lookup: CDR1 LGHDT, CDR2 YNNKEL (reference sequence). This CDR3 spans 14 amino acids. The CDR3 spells CASSPTGFNQPQHF. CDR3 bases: TGTGCCAGCAGCCCCACAGGCTTTAATCAGCCCCAGCATTTT.

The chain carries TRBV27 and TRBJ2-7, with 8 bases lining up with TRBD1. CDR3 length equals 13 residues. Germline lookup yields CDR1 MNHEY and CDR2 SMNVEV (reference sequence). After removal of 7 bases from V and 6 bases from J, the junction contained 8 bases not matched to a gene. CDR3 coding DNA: TGTGCCAGCACCCGTTCAGGGGGCACCGAGCAGTACTTC. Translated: CASTRSGGTEQYF.

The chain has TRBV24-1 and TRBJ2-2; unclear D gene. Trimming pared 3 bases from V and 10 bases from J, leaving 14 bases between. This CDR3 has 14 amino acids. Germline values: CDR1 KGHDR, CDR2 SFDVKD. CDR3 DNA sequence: TGTGCCACCAGTGATCCAGCGCCCGTGAAGGAGCTGTTTTTT. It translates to CATSDPAPVKELFF.

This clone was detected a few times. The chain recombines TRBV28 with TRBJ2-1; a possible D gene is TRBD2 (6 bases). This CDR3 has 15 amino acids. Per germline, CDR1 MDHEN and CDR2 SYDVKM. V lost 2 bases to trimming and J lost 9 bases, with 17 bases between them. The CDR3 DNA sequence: TGTGCCAGCAGTTTAGGACGGGGGACTCTGGGTGAGCAGTTCTTC. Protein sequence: CASSLGRGTLGEQFF.

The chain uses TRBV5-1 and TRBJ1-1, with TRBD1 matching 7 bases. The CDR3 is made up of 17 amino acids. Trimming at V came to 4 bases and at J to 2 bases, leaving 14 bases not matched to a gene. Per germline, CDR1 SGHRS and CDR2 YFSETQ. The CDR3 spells CASSLLRGTLSNTEAFF. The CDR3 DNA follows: TGCGCCAGCAGCCTCCTCAGGGGGACATTAAGTAACACTGAAGCTTTCTTT.